The 25 T cell receptor beta chains listed next were all sequenced from one sample in a study of cytomegalovirus exposure and HLA in healthy donors. The PCR was carried out with 60 Vbeta primers and 13 Jbeta primers. Repertoires were generated with immunoSEQ multiplex PCR, while TCRdb's copy carries only in-frame clones and drops some. The sample lists 90,000 to 130,000 clones, about 73% seen once, with 1% to 1.5% in the top ten. What was sequenced was PBMCs. The receptors come from a woman in her thirties in good health and CMV-seronegative.

A remark on this clone: This likely reflects a read error, since a far larger clone is one base away. This chain connects TRBV25-1 to TRBJ2-6, with D perhaps matching TRBD1 (5 bases). The CDR3 loop spans 14 amino acids. CDR1 is MGHDK, CDR2 SYGVNS, per germline. Trimming shortened V by 6 bases and J by 0 bases, and 6 bases separated the two germline ends. The CDR3 sequence: CASSDSSGANVLTF. DNA of the CDR3: TGTGCCAGCAGCGACAGCTCTGGGGCCAACGTCCTGACTTTC.

This rearrangement joins TRBV28 to TRBJ1-5; a possible D gene is TRBD1 (6 bases). V was pared by 6 bases and J by 0 bases, with 9 bases between. The CDR3 spans 14 residues. CDR1 and CDR2 from the germline V gene are MDHEN and SYDVKM. The CDR3 loop is CASRQGVSNQPQHF. In DNA, the CDR3 is TGTGCCAGCAGACAGGGAGTTAGCAATCAGCCCCAGCATTTT.

The chain has TRBV5-4 and TRBJ2-3; D gene uncertain. The CDR3 is made up of 14 amino acids. CDR1 and CDR2 from the germline V gene are SGHNT and YYREEE (reference sequence). V shed 4 bases and J shed 2 bases, with 11 bases lying between them. The CDR3 sequence is CASSPLADTDTQYF. The CDR3 DNA is TGTGCCAGCAGCCCTCTGGCAGACACAGATACGCAGTATTTT.

This clone was recorded once. The DNA of the CDR3 is TGTGCCAGCAGCTTAGCACAGGGGGCGAGGGAGCAGTACTTC. Translated, it gives CASSLAQGAREQYF. The chain has TRBV7-2 and TRBJ2-7, with 9 positions matching TRBD1. Germline CDR1 and CDR2: SGHTA and FQGNSA. This CDR3 region has 14 residues. The trim removed 0 bases at V and 7 bases at J, leaving 4 bases unmatched.

This chain connects TRBV6-5 to TRBJ2-1; 9 bases match TRBD2. The CDR3 is 15 amino acids. Germline assignment: CDR1 MNHEY and CDR2 SVGAGI. V trimming: 5 bases; J trimming: 9 bases; junction bases outside the gene matches: 11. DNA of the CDR3: TGTGCCAGCAGTCACCCCAGCGGGAGGATTGGTGAGCAGTTCTTC. This encodes CASSHPSGRIGEQFF.

This clone appeared a few times. This rearrangement joins TRBV5-6 to TRBJ2-7; D perhaps matches TRBD2 (6 bases). Germline CDR1 reads SGHDT; CDR2 reads YYEEEE. The CDR3 loop spans 14 amino acids. V lost 0 bases and J 3 bases, leaving 10 bases between the germline ends. The chain's CDR3 is CASSLDGGYYEQYF. The CDR3 nucleotides are TGTGCCAGCAGCTTGGACGGGGGTTACTACGAGCAGTACTTC.

The sample holds a few counts of this clone. Germline and junction disagree at one end, which may indicate a read error. J is TRBJ2-3 and V is TRBV7-7, with 8 bases fitting TRBD2. Germline CDR1 SSHAT, CDR2 FNYEAQ (reference sequence). The CDR3 runs to 15 residues. CDR3 sequence: CASSLGGRFTDTQYF. The CDR3 DNA is TGTGCTAGCAGCTTGGGCGGGAGGTTTACAGATACGCAGTATTTT.

On this clone itself: This sample includes further DNA sequences coding for the same CDR3. This chain joins TRBV5-1 and TRBJ2-5, with D possibly matching TRBD2 (7 bases). Per germline, CDR1 SGHRS and CDR2 YFSETQ. V lost 2 bases and J 4 bases, leaving 9 bases between the germline ends. There are 13 residues in the CDR3. The CDR3 is CASSLGGGETQYF. Written as DNA, the CDR3 is TGCGCCAGCAGCTTAGGGGGGGGAGAGACCCAGTACTTC.

The chain uses TRBV5-6 and TRBJ2-7; D not certain. Germline CDR1 and CDR2: SGHDT and YYEEEE. Trimming took off 1 base at V and 3 bases at J, with 8 bases between the two ends. This CDR3 has 13 amino acids. CDR3 amino acids: CASSLISGYEQYF. The CDR3 DNA reads as TGTGCCAGCAGCTTGATTTCGGGCTACGAGCAGTACTTC.

DNA of the CDR3: TGTGCCAGCAGTCCAGCCTCAGAGGGGAGGTTGACCCTCCACTTT. It yields the protein CASSPASEGRLTLHF. V gene TRBV27 combines with J gene TRBJ1-6; D possibly corresponds to TRBD1 (5 bases). Per germline, CDR1 MNHEY and CDR2 SMNVEV (reference sequence). The V end was cut by 5 bases, the J end by 14 bases, with 22 bases between. The CDR3 totals 15 residues.

The V gene is TRBV13, the J gene TRBJ2-4; D call uncertain. From germline, CDR1 is PRHDT and CDR2 FYEKMQ (reference sequence). The CDR3 extends over 13 amino acids. V lost 5 bases, J lost 6 bases, and 11 bases lay in between. Here the CDR3 DNA reads TGTGCCAGCAGCCCATCGACACGAAACATTCAGTACTTC. It encodes CASSPSTRNIQYF.

The chain employs TRBV19 and TRBJ2-7, with TRBD2 identical over 13 bases. CDR3 length: 19 amino acids. Trimming removed 5 bases from V and 5 bases from J; junction bases left unmatched: 18. The germline V gene encodes CDR1 LNHDA and CDR2 SQIVND (reference sequence). The CDR3: CASSGTTSGRLSSIHEQYF. CDR3 in DNA: TGTGCCAGTAGTGGAACGACTAGCGGGAGGCTCAGCAGCATCCACGAGCAGTACTTC.

The V call is TRBV6-4, the J call TRBJ2-1; a possible D gene is TRBD2 (7 bases). Per the germline V gene, CDR1 is MRHNA and CDR2 is SNTAGT. The CDR3 consists of 15 residues. The V end was cut by 5 bases, the J end by 6 bases, with 17 bases between. CDR3 DNA: TGTGCCAGCAGTCCTGAGGGGGGGCCGGGCAATGAGCAGTTCTTC. Amino acids: CASSPEGGPGNEQFF.

The chain uses TRBV7-9 and TRBJ1-3, with D maybe TRBD1 (6 bases). The V end lost 7 bases, the J end lost 7 bases, and 23 bases lay between the germline ends. This CDR3 is built from 16 residues. Germline CDR1 SEHNR, CDR2 FQNEAQ (reference sequence). The DNA for the CDR3 is TGTGCCAGCACCGCCGAATTGGGGCAGGGGCGGAACACCATATATTTT. Protein sequence: CASTAELGQGRNTIYF.

The chain links TRBV27 to TRBJ2-7; TRBD1 agrees at 7 bases. CDR1 MNHEY and CDR2 SMNVEV come from the germline V gene (reference sequence). Trimming took 5 bases from V and 3 from J; bases not matched to a gene: 7. The CDR3 sequence is 14 residues long. The CDR3: CASSPRDSFYEQYF. The CDR3, as DNA: TGTGCCAGCAGTCCCCGGGACAGTTTCTACGAGCAGTACTTC.

The chain has TRBV7-7 and TRBJ2-5, with D maybe TRBD2 (6 bases). Germline loops: CDR1 SSHAT, CDR2 FNYEAQ (reference sequence). V dropped 1 base and J dropped 5 bases, with 14 bases sitting between them. CDR3 length: 15 residues. CDR3 bases: TGTGCCAGCAGCTTAGTGGCAAAGGCGGGGGAGACCCAGTACTTC. Protein sequence: CASSLVAKAGETQYF.

This clone occurred once. CDR3 amino acids: CASSFPDREGYTF. The CDR3 coding sequence is TGTGCCAGCAGCTTCCCCGACAGGGAGGGCTACACCTTC. The chain employs TRBV7-9 and TRBJ1-2, with 7 positions matching TRBD1. Looked up from germline, CDR1 is SEHNR and CDR2 is FQNEAQ (reference sequence). The V and J ends lost 3 bases and 8 bases, in that order; junction bases with no gene match: 6. The CDR3 spans 13 residues.

The chain couples TRBV29-1 to TRBJ2-3, with D perhaps matching TRBD2 (5 bases). CDR1 SQVTM and CDR2 ANQGSEA come from the germline V gene. Trimming removed 4 bases from V and 5 bases from J, with 13 bases in between. The CDR3 is 13 amino acids. CDR3 residues: CSVAAVVGDTQYF. CDR3 in DNA: TGCAGCGTTGCAGCGGTGGTCGGAGATACGCAGTATTTT.

The gene calls are TRBV5-4 and TRBJ2-7; TRBD1 matches 7 bases. Looked up from germline, CDR1 is SGHNT and CDR2 is YYREEE (reference sequence). The CDR3 is 15 residues long. The J segment lost 2 bases and the V segment lost 4 bases, leaving 9 bases of the junction unmatched. The CDR3 DNA reads as TGTGCCAGCAGCCCCCCCGGGACAGCAACCTACGAGCAGTACTTC. Protein sequence: CASSPPGTATYEQYF.

This sequence joins TRBV5-4 and TRBJ2-2, with 12 bases identical to TRBD2. CDR3 size: 16 residues. Trimming took 1 base from V and 5 from J; bases not matched to a gene: 3. The V gene's germline CDR1 is SGHNT and CDR2 YYREEE (reference sequence). CDR3 sequence (DNA): TGTGCCAGCAGCTTGCCCGGGACTAGCGGGACCGGGGAGCTGTTTTTT. Its protein is CASSLPGTSGTGELFF.

The chain uses TRBV28 and TRBJ2-1; a possible D gene is TRBD1 (5 bases). The germline V gene encodes CDR1 MDHEN and CDR2 SYDVKM. The CDR3 has 14 amino acids. V lost 3 bases, J lost 2 bases, and 8 bases lay in between. CDR3 sequence (DNA): TGTGCCAGCAGTTTGGGGCCCGCCTACAATGAGCAGTTCTTC. This gives the protein CASSLGPAYNEQFF.

The rearrangement links TRBV11-2 to TRBJ1-1; D unresolved. The CDR3 has 17 residues. V was cut by 3 bases and J by 2 bases, with 19 bases left in between. Germline CDR1 and CDR2: SGHAT and FQNNGV. In nucleotides, the CDR3 is TGTGCCAGCAGCTTGAGTCCGGTCGACTTGACCAACACTGAAGCTTTCTTT. This codes for CASSLSPVDLTNTEAFF. The full variable domain, in which reference TRBV11-2 and TRBJ1-1 provide the parts outside the CDR3, is EAGVAQSPRYKIIEKRQSVAFWCNPISGHATLYWYQQILGQGPKLLIQFQNNGVVDDSQLPKDRFSAERLKGVDSTLKIQPAKLEDSAVYLCASSLSPVDLTNTEAFFGQGTRLTVV.

V and J are TRBV15 and TRBJ2-7; 9 bases align to TRBD1. CDR3 length: 14 amino acids. Germline loops: CDR1 LNHNV, CDR2 YYDKDF (reference sequence). Trimming removed 2 bases from V and 6 bases from J; junction bases left unmatched: 5. The DNA of the CDR3 is TGTGCCACCAGCAGACAGGGACAGGGACGCGAGCAGTACTTC. It yields the protein CATSRQGQGREQYF.

The genes are TRBV4-2 and TRBJ2-1; 8 nucleotides align to TRBD2. The germline V gene has CDR1 LGHNA and CDR2 YNFKEQ. CDR3 length: 16 residues. Germline trimming cut 1 base from V and 6 bases from J; bases unmatched to any gene: 8. The CDR3: CASSQVSGGLGNEQFF. CDR3 DNA sequence: TGTGCCAGCAGCCAAGTCTCGGGAGGGTTAGGCAATGAGCAGTTCTTC.

This chain connects TRBV18 to TRBJ2-5, with TRBD2 matching 8 bases. Germline V lookup: CDR1 KGHSH, CDR2 LQKENI. The CDR3 consists of 14 residues. V was clipped by 3 bases and J by 5 bases; unmatched bases: 5. As DNA, the CDR3 is TGTGCCAGCTCACCCGGGACTAGGGGCGAGACCCAGTACTTC. Translating it yields CASSPGTRGETQYF.